This is a list of T cell receptor beta chains from one sample in a study of blood T cell repertoires in COVID-19. TCRdb's table, derived via immunoSEQ multiplex PCR, lists solely in-frame clones and lacks some. The sample lists about 220,000 clones; roughly 80% were seen once. The specimen sequenced was peripheral blood. The receptors shown here come from a woman aged 25 to 45 who had recovered from COVID-19. Both conserved end residues are part of each CDR3. The D gene is left open where the match is weak. Clone size, where shown, is once, few, many, or a class for clones that have expanded.

D gene	clone size	V gene	J gene	CDR3 length	CDR3 DNA	CDR3 protein
-	-	TRBV7-9	TRBJ2-1	11	TGTGCCACCGAAAGTAGGGGGATGCAGTTCTTC	CATESRGMQFF
-	few	TRBV19	TRBJ1-1	14	TGTGCCAGTAGCTCTAGAGGAAGGTTGACTGAAGCTTTCTTT	CASSSRGRLTEAFF
-	-	TRBV5-4	TRBJ1-3	13	TGTGCCAGCAGCTTGTTCGAGGGAAACACCATATATTTT	CASSLFEGNTIYF
-	-	TRBV12-3/TRBV12-4	TRBJ2-7	12	TGTGCCAGCAGTTTTGTCCGCTACGAGCAGTACTTC	CASSFVRYEQYF
-	-	TRBV9	TRBJ2-5	16	TGTGCCAGCAGCGTAGGGGGTATGGACAGTGGGGAGACCCAGTACTTC	CASSVGGMDSGETQYF
-	-	TRBV28	TRBJ1-5	13	TGTGCCAGCAGTGCCGGCCATCGGGGACCCCAGCATTTT	CASSAGHRGPQHF
-	-	TRBV12-3/TRBV12-4	TRBJ2-7	13	TGTGCCAGCAGCCTTGGACAAGAGTACGAGCAGTACTTC	CASSLGQEYEQYF
TRBD2	-	TRBV7-7	TRBJ2-1	14	TGTGCCAGCAGCCCCCCGGGGGGACACAATGAGCAGTTCTTC	CASSPPGGHNEQFF
TRBD2	once	TRBV4-2	TRBJ2-5	18	TGTGCCAGCAGCCAAGAGATGGGACTAGCGGGAGGGGGAGAGACCCAGTACTTC	CASSQEMGLAGGGETQYF
TRBD1	-	TRBV30	TRBJ1-6	15	TGTGCCTGGAGTGTATATGGGACAGGGAACTCACCCCTCCACTTT	CAWSVYGTGNSPLHF
TRBD2	-	TRBV29-1	TRBJ2-7	14	TGCAGCGTTGACGGGAGGGGCGACTCCTACGAGCAGTACTTC	CSVDGRGDSYEQYF